This T cell receptor beta chain was identified in a study of neurological immune-mediated disorders. This clonotype was recorded a few times. The antigen is not known. Study-wide points: HTLV-1-associated myelopathy ranked highest for TCR clonal expansion and multiple sclerosis lowest, beneath healthy controls.

This CDR3 is built from 14 residues. Between the trimmed V and J ends, which lost 5 bases and 1 base, there was a span of 11 bases. Germline CDR1 is SGHTA and CDR2 is FQGNSA. The cDNA was produced through 5'RACE with 10-nucleotide random UMIs. TCRdb reprocessed the 5' RACE reads via MiXCR and lists one record per CDR3 protein. The sample records about 59,000 distinct CDR3 sequences, more than 9.5% being singletons. The chain employs TRBV7-2 and TRBJ1-1; no clear D. Sequencing input: PBMCs. The source of this sequence is a woman in her sixties or seventies with HTLV-1-associated myelopathy (HAM/TSP). Written as DNA, the CDR3 is TGTGCCAGCAGCACCCCGGACCCGAACACTGAAGCTTTCTTT. Amino acid sequence: CASSTPDPNTEAFF.